Ten or more counts support the clone carrying this TCR beta chain. The antigen is undetermined. The time point was: pre-sensitization, week 0. Treatment meaning: therapeutic diphenylcyclopropenone sensitization with weekly scalp DPC. Between the trimmed V and J ends, which lost 0 bases and 4 bases, there was a span of 10 bases. This CDR3 is 15 amino acids long. Germline CDR1 and CDR2: SGHTA and FQGNSA. This sample is part of a study of human T cells and chemical hapten exposure. Study results and limitations: While controls formed fewer of them, expanded TCRs formed significantly more large CDR3 similarity clusters.

During construction of the library, unique molecular identifiers were attached to individual cDNA molecules for quantitative, reproducible TCR counting. Each CDR3 protein is one row after TCRdb ran MiXCR on the RACE reads. The table shows 380,000 or so distinct CDR3 sequences, with 4.5% to 5.5% occurring only once. The chain joins TRBV7-2 to TRBJ2-1; D perhaps matches TRBD2 (6 bases). This TCR was recovered from a woman younger than 30 with alopecia areata. Some clones in this sample may be carry-over from other donors' samples. Source: whole blood, taken in connection with sensitization to the hapten diphenylcyclopropenone (DPC). The CDR3, as DNA: TGTGCCAGCAGCTTAGCGGGGGGTTGGTACAATGAGCAGTTCTTC. It codes for CASSLAGGWYNEQFF. The full variable domain, rest sourced from reference TRBV7-2 and TRBJ2-1, is GAGVSQSPSNKVTEKGKDVELRCDPISGHTALYWYRQSLGQGLEFLIYFQGNSAPDKSGLPSDRFSAERTGGSVSTLTIQRTQQEDSAVYLCASSLAGGWYNEQFFGPGTRLTVL.